These 10 T cell receptor beta chains were sequenced from one sample in a study of blood T cell repertoires in COVID-19. Assay: immunoSEQ multiplex PCR; the TCRdb copy retains only in-frame clones and omits some. The data contain around 120,000 clones, just over 85% of them singletons. The sample comprised peripheral blood. The origin of the receptors is a woman between 45 and 60 years old with active or convalescent COVID-19.

This chain joins TRBV19 and TRBJ1-6; 7 nucleotides match TRBD1. Germline V lookup: CDR1 LNHDA, CDR2 SQIVND (reference sequence). V lost 6 bases to trimming and J lost 7 bases; unmatched junction nucleotides: 6. This CDR3 comprises 14 residues. The CDR3 nucleotides are TGTGCCAGTAGAACTCGGACAGGCAATTCACCCCTCCACTTT. It yields the protein CASRTRTGNSPLHF.

A few counts support this clone. The V call is TRBV6-4, the J call TRBJ2-1, with 14 bases fitting TRBD2. The V gene end was trimmed by 2 bases and the J gene end by 9 bases; junction bases not matched to a gene: 0. Germline CDR1 is MRHNA and CDR2 is SNTAGT. The CDR3 extends over 14 amino acids. CDR3 amino acids: CASSDGTSGSEQFF. The CDR3 coding sequence is TGTGCCAGCAGTGACGGGACTAGCGGGAGTGAGCAGTTCTTC.

This clone was counted at least ten times. This chain uses TRBV7-2 with TRBJ1-2; no clear D gene. CDR1 SGHTA and CDR2 FQGNSA come from the germline V gene. This CDR3 contains 12 residues. Deletions cut 3 bases from V and 8 bases from J, with 10 bases between. This chain's CDR3 is CASSFSVGGYTF. DNA for the CDR3: TGTGCCAGCAGCTTCTCCGTGGGCGGCTACACCTTC.

This clone was seen a handful of times. The chain joins TRBV24-1 to TRBJ1-2; 9 nucleotides agree with TRBD1. CDR3 length equals 15 residues. The junction had 6 bases not matched to a gene; V was cut back by 4 bases and J by 4 bases. The V gene's germline CDR1 is KGHDR and CDR2 SFDVKD. This CDR3 reads CATSDPGQGTYGYTF. Here the CDR3 DNA reads TGTGCCACCAGTGACCCCGGACAGGGGACCTATGGCTACACCTTC.

This clone has a handful of counts. The rearrangement links TRBV30 to TRBJ1-2; perhaps TRBD1 as D (5 bases). Germline lookup yields CDR1 GTSNPN and CDR2 SVGIG (reference sequence). This CDR3 is 11 amino acids long. Deletions cut 4 bases from V and 5 bases from J, with 8 bases between. The CDR3 DNA reads TGTGCCTGGAACAGGATTTATGGCTACACCTTC. Protein product: CAWNRIYGYTF.

The gene calls are TRBV27 and TRBJ1-6; D might be TRBD1 (5 bases). CDR1 and CDR2 (germline): MNHEY, SMNVEV (reference sequence). V was shortened by 3 bases and J by 8 bases, with 26 bases between the two germline ends. The CDR3 totals 19 residues. CDR3 bases: TGTGCCAGCAGTTTTGACCCGGGACTCTTTGCCGCGGGAGATTCACCCCTCCACTTT. Amino acid sequence: CASSFDPGLFAAGDSPLHF.

This clone came up once. The V gene is TRBV5-4, the J gene TRBJ2-3, with TRBD2 matching over 8 bases. This CDR3 comprises 16 residues. Germline CDR1 and CDR2: SGHNT and YYREEE (reference sequence). V shed 3 bases, J shed 2 bases, and the junction held 8 bases outside the gene matches. The CDR3 reads CASSSGTRGATDTQYF. In DNA form, the CDR3 reads TGTGCCAGCAGCTCGGGGACTAGGGGAGCCACAGATACGCAGTATTTT.

The chain employs TRBV7-8 and TRBJ1-4; 7 bases align to TRBD1. The CDR3 runs to 15 residues. J lost 4 bases, V lost 5 bases, and 7 bases had no gene match. The V gene's germline CDR1 is SGHVS and CDR2 FQNEAQ. The CDR3 sequence is CASSRDREGNEKLFF. The CDR3 coding sequence is TGTGCCAGCAGCAGGGACAGAGAGGGTAATGAAAAACTGTTTTTT.

The chain recombines TRBV7-9 with TRBJ2-1, with D possibly TRBD2 on 5 matching bases. The CDR3 sequence is 15 residues long. Germline loops: CDR1 SEHNR, CDR2 FQNEAQ (reference sequence). Trimming pared 5 bases from V and 7 bases from J, leaving 18 bases between. CDR3 in DNA: TGTGCCAGCAGCCCACTCGAGGCTAGCAGGAATGAGCAGTTCTTC. This codes for CASSPLEASRNEQFF.

This chain uses TRBV5-1 with TRBJ1-1; D perhaps matches TRBD1 (6 bases). CDR1 and CDR2 from the germline V gene are SGHRS and YFSETQ. The V end was cut by 4 bases, the J end by 3 bases, with 16 bases between. The CDR3 runs to 15 residues. The DNA of the CDR3 is TGCGCCAGCAGCGTCGGACCCAGGGGTCACACTGAAGCTTTCTTT. It encodes CASSVGPRGHTEAFF. Full variable domain (outside the CDR3, taken from reference TRBV5-1 and TRBJ1-1): KAGVTQTPRYLIKTRGQQVTLSCSPISGHRSVSWYQQTPGQGLQFLFEYFSETQRNKGNFPGRFSGRQFSNSRSEMNVSTLELGDSALYLCASSVGPRGHTEAFFGQGTRLTVV.